This T cell receptor (beta chain) appears in the sequencing data of a study of T cells after posttransplantation cyclophosphamide. The repertoire was sequenced with immunoSEQ multiplex PCR; TCRdb's copy has only in-frame clones and lacks some. This table has 50,000 to 55,000 clones, more than 70% appearing once. Trimming removed 7 bases from V and 5 bases from J; junction bases left unmatched: 8. Germline V gene data show CDR1 as MDHEN and CDR2 as SYDVKM. The CDR3 loop spans 14 amino acids. The clonotype was recovered from a young man with a blood cancer, CMV-positive, and with a related stem cell donor. J is TRBJ2-1 and V is TRBV28; 7 bases are a match to TRBD1. The sequencing sample was made of PBMCs. The CDR3 sequence: CASIEGAHNNEQFF. The CDR3 nucleotides are TGTGCCAGCATCGAGGGGGCTCATAACAATGAGCAGTTCTTC.